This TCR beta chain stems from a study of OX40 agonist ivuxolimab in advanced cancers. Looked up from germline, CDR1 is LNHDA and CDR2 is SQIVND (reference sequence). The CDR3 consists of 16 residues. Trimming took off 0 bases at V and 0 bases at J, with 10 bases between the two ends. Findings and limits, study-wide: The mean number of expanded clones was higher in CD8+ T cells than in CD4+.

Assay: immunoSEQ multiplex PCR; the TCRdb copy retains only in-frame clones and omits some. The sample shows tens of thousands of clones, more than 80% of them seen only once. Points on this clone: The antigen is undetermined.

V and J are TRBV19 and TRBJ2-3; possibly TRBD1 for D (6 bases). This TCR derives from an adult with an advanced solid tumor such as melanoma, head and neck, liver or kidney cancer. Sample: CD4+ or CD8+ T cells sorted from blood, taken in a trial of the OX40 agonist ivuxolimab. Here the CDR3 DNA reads TGTGCCAGTAGTATAGATGGGGGCGGGAGCACAGATACGCAGTATTTT. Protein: CASSIDGGGSTDTQYF.